A selection of T cell receptor beta chains follows, all from one sample in a study of cytomegalovirus exposure and HLA in healthy donors. Sequencing used immunoSEQ multiplex PCR; TCRdb keeps in-frame clones, though not all of them. The sample lists fewer than 150,000 clones; around 82% were seen once. Sequencing input: PBMCs. These receptors all stem from a man aged 50 or older in good health and CMV-seronegative. The CDR3 runs from the conserved cysteine through the conserved F or W. A D gene is named only where the DNA matches it firmly. Only some rows state a clone size, as once, few, many or a class for expanded clones.

j_gene | abundance | v_gene | d_gene | CDR3aa | CDR3nt
TRBJ2-5 | - | TRBV4-1 | - | CASSQDPVRKETQYF | TGCGCCAGCAGCCAAGATCCTGTCAGAAAAGAGACCCAGTACTTC
TRBJ2-5 | - | TRBV25-1 | - | CASSDSDRQETQYF | TGTGCCAGCAGTGACTCGGACAGACAAGAGACCCAGTACTTC
TRBJ1-5 | few | TRBV5-6 | - | CASSSFNSNQPQHF | TGTGCCAGCAGCTCCTTTAATAGCAATCAGCCCCAGCATTTT
TRBJ2-3 | - | TRBV18 | - | CASSPGLDQDTQYF | TGTGCCAGCTCACCGGGCTTAGACCAAGATACGCAGTATTTT
TRBJ2-3 | - | TRBV19 | - | CASTGDRLTDTQYF | TGTGCCAGTACTGGAGACCGTCTCACAGATACGCAGTATTTT
TRBJ2-1 | few | TRBV9 | TRBD2 | CASSVGTSGGFNEQFF | TGTGCCAGCAGCGTAGGGACTAGCGGGGGGTTCAATGAGCAGTTCTTC
TRBJ2-7 | - | TRBV6-5 | - | CASSYTGFAYEQYF | TGTGCCAGCAGTTACACCGGGTTCGCCTACGAGCAGTACTTC
TRBJ1-1 | - | TRBV6-1 | TRBD1 | CASSGQGAHTEAFF | TGTGCCAGTTCCGGACAGGGGGCGCATACTGAAGCTTTCTTT
TRBJ2-1 | - | TRBV7-3 | TRBD2 | CASSLMVSAGVNEQFF | TGTGCCAGCAGCTTAATGGTTTCAGCGGGAGTCAATGAGCAGTTCTTC
TRBJ2-3 | - | TRBV10-1 | - | CASSEVAGSTDTQYF | TGCGCCAGCAGTGAGGTGGCAGGGAGCACAGATACGCAGTATTTT
TRBJ1-1 | - | TRBV28 | - | CASSPLGPGTEAFF | TGTGCCAGCAGTCCACTGGGGCCGGGCACTGAAGCTTTCTTT
TRBJ2-3 | - | TRBV10-2 | - | CASSEGSRTDTQYF | TGCGCCAGCAGTGAGGGCTCCCGCACAGATACGCAGTATTTT
TRBJ2-6 | - | TRBV7-6 | - | CASSLTGSSGANVLTF | TGTGCCAGCAGCTTAACCGGTAGTTCTGGGGCCAACGTCCTGACTTTC
TRBJ1-5 | - | TRBV29-1 | - | CSVGGGWSNQPQHF | TGCAGCGTTGGGGGGGGCTGGAGCAATCAGCCCCAGCATTTT
TRBJ2-5 | - | TRBV11-2 | TRBD2 | CASSSGLAGVWEQYF | TGTGCCAGCAGCTCGGGACTAGCGGGAGTATGGGAGCAGTACTTC
TRBJ1-1 | - | TRBV4-3 | - | CASSQDRNTEAFF | TGCGCCAGCAGCCAGGACAGGAACACTGAAGCTTTCTTT
TRBJ2-3 | - | TRBV4-2 | - | CASSQDTPGTSSVDTQYF | TGTGCCAGCAGCCAAGATACCCCGGGAACCTCCTCGGTAGATACGCAGTATTTT
TRBJ2-3 | - | TRBV7-6 | TRBD2 | CASSLVYGLVADTQYF | TGTGCCAGCAGCTTGGTTTACGGACTAGTCGCAGATACGCAGTATTTT
TRBJ1-5 | - | TRBV2 | - | CASSPDRTNQPQHF | TGTGCCAGCAGCCCTGACAGGACGAATCAGCCCCAGCATTTT
TRBJ2-2 | - | TRBV10-1 | - | CASTIRVPFGELFF | TGCGCCAGCACAATCAGGGTACCTTTCGGGGAGCTGTTTTTT
TRBJ2-2 | - | TRBV13 | TRBD1 | CASSQSPLRDRVGELFF | TGTGCCAGCAGCCAGAGCCCGCTCCGGGACAGGGTTGGGGAGCTGTTTTTT
TRBJ1-5 | - | TRBV28 | - | CATQQLRNQPQHF | TGTGCCACCCAACAGTTACGGAATCAGCCCCAGCATTTT
TRBJ1-5 | few | TRBV5-8 | TRBD1 | CASGIGQGHQPQHF | TGTGCCAGCGGAATCGGACAGGGTCATCAGCCCCAGCATTTT
TRBJ1-2 | - | TRBV10-3 | - | CAISADSLYGYTF | TGTGCCATCAGTGCGGACAGCCTCTATGGCTACACCTTC
TRBJ1-4 | - | TRBV29-1 | - | CSAGTRDNEKLFF | TGCAGCGCCGGGACAAGAGATAATGAAAAACTGTTTTTT
TRBJ1-1 | - | TRBV7-9 | TRBD1 | CASSLLAGGGNTEAFF | TGTGCCAGCAGCTTGTTAGCAGGGGGCGGGAACACTGAAGCTTTCTTT
TRBJ2-1 | once | TRBV29-1 | TRBD2 | CSVEDGTSGAAEQFF | TGCAGCGTTGAAGATGGAACTAGCGGAGCCGCGGAGCAGTTCTTC
TRBJ1-1 | - | TRBV15 | - | CATSRDREGRPTEAFF | TGTGCCACCAGCAGAGATCGGGAGGGGCGACCAACTGAAGCTTTCTTT
TRBJ2-3 | once | TRBV7-3 | - | CASSLRGSSTDTQYF | TGTGCCAGCAGCCTTCGGGGATCTAGCACAGATACGCAGTATTTT
TRBJ2-3 | - | TRBV18 | - | CASSPRSQPSTDTQYF | TGTGCCAGCTCCCCAAGGAGCCAGCCTAGCACAGATACGCAGTATTTT
TRBJ2-1 | - | TRBV18 | TRBD2 | CASSPGTSGSSLNEQFF | TGTGCCAGCTCACCAGGGACTAGCGGGAGCTCTTTGAATGAGCAGTTCTTC
TRBJ2-3 | - | TRBV27 | TRBD2 | CASSPVKSGTSYQYF | TGTGCCAGCAGTCCCGTCAAGTCCGGGACTAGCTATCAGTATTTT
TRBJ2-7 | - | TRBV29-1 | TRBD1 | CSGQGNSYEQYF | TGCAGCGGACAGGGGAACTCCTACGAGCAGTACTTC
TRBJ2-6 | - | TRBV7-9 | TRBD2 | CASSREAGANVLTF | TGTGCCAGCAGCCGGGAGGCCGGGGCCAACGTCCTGACTTTC
TRBJ2-7 | - | TRBV16 | - | CASSQSSGERHEQYF | TGTGCCAGCAGCCAAAGTAGTGGGGAGCGGCACGAGCAGTACTTC
TRBJ1-2 | - | TRBV27 | TRBD1 | CASSEGTGGYGYTF | TGTGCCAGCAGTGAGGGGACAGGGGGGTATGGCTACACCTTC
TRBJ2-1 | once | TRBV27 | - | CASSFTGRTGASNEQFF | TGTGCCAGCAGTTTCACAGGCCGTACGGGCGCATCCAATGAGCAGTTCTTC
TRBJ2-5 | - | TRBV5-6 | - | CASSSGKSIRQETQYF | TGTGCCAGCAGTTCGGGAAAATCGATCCGGCAAGAGACCCAGTACTTC
TRBJ2-7 | few | TRBV7-2 | - | CASSFGAGGTYEQYF | TGTGCCAGCAGCTTCGGTGCAGGGGGGACCTACGAGCAGTACTTC
TRBJ1-2 | - | TRBV9 | TRBD1 | CASSDRQGYGYTF | TGTGCCAGCAGCGATCGACAGGGCTATGGCTACACCTTC
TRBJ1-1 | - | TRBV29-1 | - | CSVENRGENTEAFF | TGCAGCGTTGAAAATCGGGGGGAGAACACTGAAGCTTTCTTT
TRBJ2-3 | - | TRBV6-6 | - | CASSRGSPTDTQYF | TGTGCCAGCAGCAGGGGATCTCCAACAGATACGCAGTATTTT
TRBJ2-3 | - | TRBV5-4 | TRBD2 | CASSQGRGPGGPSDTQYF | TGTGCCAGCAGCCAAGGTCGGGGACCGGGAGGGCCCTCAGATACGCAGTATTTT
TRBJ2-3 | - | TRBV10-3 | TRBD1 | CATRTGRTDTQYF | TGTGCCACCAGGACAGGGCGCACAGATACGCAGTATTTT
TRBJ2-1 | - | TRBV7-2 | TRBD2 | CASSLRTSGRRDGEQFF | TGTGCCAGCAGCTTAAGGACTAGCGGGAGACGAGATGGTGAGCAGTTCTTC